The clone carrying this T cell receptor beta chain was counted ten times or more. On ten immunoSEQ deep assay plates, unsorted PBMC DNA was sequenced. Produced via immunoSEQ multiplex PCR; TCRdb's table is partial and in-frame only. The sample holds about 460,000 clones, roughly 80% seen once. In germline, CDR1 is LNHDA, CDR2 SQIVND (reference sequence). V was cut by 6 bases and J by 6 bases, with 14 bases left in between. CDR3 length: 13 residues. The data were taken from a study of shared clonotypes between healthy human individuals. The clonotype was recovered from a woman in her 40s in good health. Some clones in this sample may be carry-over from other donors' samples. The sample comprised PBMCs. V is TRBV19 and J is TRBJ1-2; tentative D call: TRBD1 (6 bases). CDR3 in DNA: TGTGCCAGTAGCCGGGGGGCAGGGAATGGCTACACCTTC. Translating gives CASSRGAGNGYTF.